In this sample, the clone carrying this TCR beta chain turned up many times. This record belongs to a study of naive and memory T cell subsets. The beta constant-region primer was an equimolar mix of two oligonucleotides covering TRBC1 and TRBC2. TCRdb re-called the UMI-ligation and nested PCR reads with MiXCR, one entry per CDR3 protein. The sample has about 85,000 distinct CDR3 sequences; roughly 13% are singletons. CDR3 size: 14 residues. V shed 6 bases and J shed 10 bases, with 18 bases lying between them. The V call is TRBV12-3 or TRBV12-4, the J call TRBJ1-4; D ambiguous. This clonotype was sampled from a human donor in good health. Sequencing was performed on central memory CD4+ T cells from blood. This chain's CDR3 is CASSRQDSQGKLFF. CDR3 nucleotides: TGTGCCAGCAGCCGTCAAGACTCTCAAGGAAAACTGTTTTTT.